The clone carrying this T cell receptor (beta chain) was seen ten or more times. Its antigen is as yet unknown. Trimming shortened V by 4 bases and J by 1 base, and 8 bases separated the two germline ends. The germline V gene encodes CDR1 SQVTM and CDR2 ANQGSEA. The CDR3 loop spans 12 amino acids. Incorporated into the TCR beta cDNA libraries were unique molecular identifiers, which served to reduce PCR and sequencing biases. TCRdb independently ran MiXCR on the PCR reads; one entry per CDR3 protein. The table records more than 500,000 distinct CDR3 sequences, around 36% of them present only once. The data stem from a study of post-analysis software for immune sequencing data. The study's findings and limits: There were a handful of TRBV segments more frequent in patients than controls, and TRBV5-6, TRBV5-1 and TRBV20-1 were among them.

The sample taken for sequencing was blood. V gene TRBV29-1 combines with J gene TRBJ2-7; D remains unclear. The TCR was taken from a girl under 18 with multiple sclerosis. The CDR3 loop reads CSVGVSSYEQYF. CDR3 nucleotide sequence: TGCAGCGTTGGGGTCTCTTCCTACGAGCAGTACTTC.